These T cell receptor beta chains were read from a single sample in a study of memory CD4+ T cells and cytomegalovirus serostatus. Sequencing used immunoSEQ multiplex PCR; TCRdb keeps in-frame clones, though not all of them. The table shows approximately 88,000 clones, with about four fifths occurring only once. The material sequenced was memory CD4+ T cells from blood. The receptors originated from an adult in good health and CMV-seropositive. The CDR3 runs from the conserved cysteine through the conserved F or W. D genes are given only for firm matches. Some rows mark clone size as missing; the rest say once, few, many or name a class of expanded clone.

CDR3 protein: CASSLGGGGSIQETQYF
CDR3 DNA: TGTGCCAGCAGCTTAGGGGGAGGCGGGTCGATCCAAGAGACCCAGTACTTC
V gene: TRBV7-9
clone size: NA
D gene: NA
J gene: TRBJ2-5

CDR3 protein: CASSPRGQPYEQYF
CDR3 DNA: TGTGCCAGCTCACCTCGCGGACAGCCCTACGAGCAGTACTTC
V gene: TRBV18
clone size: NA
D gene: NA
J gene: TRBJ2-7

CDR3 protein: CASSQESGFEQFF
CDR3 DNA: TGCGCCAGCAGCCAAGAATCGGGGTTTGAGCAGTTCTTC
V gene: TRBV4-1
clone size: NA
D gene: NA
J gene: TRBJ2-1

CDR3 protein: CASSFSPPRSSGNTIYF
CDR3 DNA: TGCGCCAGCAGCTTCTCCCCACCCCGGTCCTCTGGAAACACCATATATTTT
V gene: TRBV5-1
clone size: once
D gene: NA
J gene: TRBJ1-3

CDR3 protein: CASSERGQGKGVTEAFF
CDR3 DNA: TGTGCCAGCAGTGAAAGGGGGCAGGGAAAAGGTGTCACTGAAGCTTTCTTT
V gene: TRBV6-1
clone size: NA
D gene: TRBD1
J gene: TRBJ1-1

CDR3 protein: CATSREPQDGYEQYF
CDR3 DNA: TGTGCCACCAGCAGAGAACCACAGGACGGATACGAGCAGTACTTC
V gene: TRBV15
clone size: once
D gene: NA
J gene: TRBJ2-7

CDR3 protein: CASSLTLQGEKLFF
CDR3 DNA: TGTGCCAGCAGTCTAACCCTACAGGGGGAAAAACTGTTTTTT
V gene: TRBV6-6
clone size: NA
D gene: TRBD1
J gene: TRBJ1-4

CDR3 protein: CASSLEGWGSGSFGTGELFF
CDR3 DNA: TGTGCCAGCAGCCTAGAAGGTTGGGGTAGCGGGAGTTTTGGCACCGGGGAGCTGTTTTTT
V gene: TRBV7-8
clone size: NA
D gene: TRBD2
J gene: TRBJ2-2

CDR3 protein: CASSQGQNPYEQYF
CDR3 DNA: TGCGCCAGCTCCCAGGGACAAAATCCCTACGAGCAGTACTTC
V gene: TRBV5-1
clone size: NA
D gene: NA
J gene: TRBJ2-7

CDR3 protein: CAWSDQGYGSDTQYF
CDR3 DNA: TGTGCCTGGAGCGATCAGGGATACGGATCAGATACGCAGTATTTT
V gene: TRBV30
clone size: NA
D gene: NA
J gene: TRBJ2-3

CDR3 protein: CASSPSSGPLNTEAFF
CDR3 DNA: TGTGCCAGCAGCCCTTCTTCGGGCCCGTTGAACACTGAAGCTTTCTTT
V gene: TRBV7-6
clone size: NA
D gene: NA
J gene: TRBJ1-1

CDR3 protein: CASSGYSGTSYNEQFF
CDR3 DNA: TGTGCCAGCAGCGGCTATAGCGGGACGTCCTACAATGAGCAGTTCTTC
V gene: TRBV28
clone size: NA
D gene: TRBD2
J gene: TRBJ2-1

CDR3 protein: CASSFGGAGNTIYF
CDR3 DNA: TGTGCCAGCAGCTTCGGGGGCGCGGGAAACACCATATATTTT
V gene: TRBV11-3
clone size: NA
D gene: NA
J gene: TRBJ1-3

CDR3 protein: CASSVVGQANEKLFF
CDR3 DNA: TGTGCCAGCAGCGTAGTCGGACAAGCTAATGAAAAACTGTTTTTT
V gene: TRBV9
clone size: NA
D gene: NA
J gene: TRBJ1-4

CDR3 protein: CASSLEGTDTQYF
CDR3 DNA: TGTGCCAGCAGCTTAGAAGGGACGGATACGCAGTATTTT
V gene: TRBV7-9
clone size: few
D gene: NA
J gene: TRBJ2-3

CDR3 protein: CASSGGLGDQPQHF
CDR3 DNA: TGTGCCAGCAGCGGCGGGCTGGGGGACCAGCCCCAGCATTTT
V gene: TRBV5-6
clone size: NA
D gene: NA
J gene: TRBJ1-5

CDR3 protein: CASRRDTGGEKLFF
CDR3 DNA: TGTGCCAGTCGGAGGGACACCGGTGGGGAAAAACTGTTTTTT
V gene: TRBV2
clone size: many
D gene: NA
J gene: TRBJ1-4

CDR3 protein: CASSLAPFVRGGPSVEQYF
CDR3 DNA: TGTGCCAGCAGTCTAGCCCCGTTCGTGCGGGGAGGGCCCTCAGTCGAGCAGTACTTC
V gene: TRBV9
clone size: NA
D gene: TRBD2
J gene: TRBJ2-7

CDR3 protein: CASSPRERIFGDTQYF
CDR3 DNA: TGTGCCAGCTCACCACGAGAGAGGATCTTTGGGGATACGCAGTATTTT
V gene: TRBV18
clone size: NA
D gene: NA
J gene: TRBJ2-3